A selection of T cell receptor beta chains follows, all from one sample in a study of B cell selection in AIRE deficiency. The table came from immunoSEQ multiplex PCR; TCRdb's copy has only in-frame clones and leaves some out. This table has about 15,000 clones, around 93% appearing once. The sample comprised Tregs sorted from PBMCs. These receptors were taken from a human donor with AIRE deficiency. Each CDR3 is given with its conserved first and last residue. D genes are given only for firm matches.

d_call,j_call,v_call,cdr3_aa,cdr3_nt
.,TRBJ2-7,TRBV6-1,CASREGVPREQYF,TGTGCCAGCAGGGAAGGGGTACCGCGGGAGCAGTACTTC
.,TRBJ2-3,TRBV2,CASSLFVGRTDTQYF,TGTGCCAGCAGCCTATTCGTGGGTCGCACAGATACGCAGTATTTT
.,TRBJ1-2,TRBV7-8,CASSLALGNYGYTF,TGTGCCAGCAGCTTAGCCCTGGGAAACTATGGCTACACCTTC
TRBD2,TRBJ2-5,TRBV5-4,CASSLLWGGRDETQYF,TGTGCCAGCAGCTTGCTCTGGGGAGGGCGTGACGAGACCCAGTACTTC
TRBD1,TRBJ2-5,TRBV28,CASRSGGFRLETQYF,TGTGCCAGCAGGTCAGGGGGATTTCGATTGGAGACCCAGTACTTC
TRBD1,TRBJ2-1,TRBV28,CASSLTGGSYNEQFF,TGTGCCAGCAGCCTTACAGGGGGTTCCTACAATGAGCAGTTCTTC
TRBD1,TRBJ2-4,TRBV19,CASSIQGAGNIQYF,TGTGCCAGTAGTATACAGGGGGCCGGAAACATTCAGTACTTC
.,TRBJ2-7,TRBV7-9,CASSPAGGTEQYF,TGTGCCAGCAGCCCCGCGGGTGGGACTGAGCAGTACTTC
.,TRBJ2-6,TRBV1,CTSSGDGAQSRANVLTF,TGCACCAGCAGCGGTGACGGTGCACAAAGTCGGGCCAACGTCCTGACTTTC
.,TRBJ2-3,TRBV5-4,CASSLGGSTDTQYF,TGTGCCAGCAGCTTGGGCGGGAGCACAGATACGCAGTATTTT
TRBD1,TRBJ1-4,TRBV5-4,CASSQDRGGRQTNEKLFF,TGTGCCAGCAGCCAAGACAGGGGGGGGAGGCAAACTAATGAAAAACTGTTTTTT
TRBD2,TRBJ2-1,TRBV7-2,CASSPGLASNEQFF,TGTGCCAGCAGTCCGGGACTAGCCTCCAATGAGCAGTTCTTC
TRBD1,TRBJ1-3,TRBV7-9,CASSLAGGTGALRGNTIYF,TGTGCCAGCAGCTTAGCGGGGGGGACAGGGGCCCTCCGTGGAAACACCATATATTTT
.,TRBJ2-3,TRBV11-1,CASSWGAGLVGDTQYF,TGTGCCAGCAGCTGGGGGGCAGGGTTGGTAGGAGATACGCAGTATTTT
TRBD2,TRBJ2-7,TRBV6-6,CASSPGLARTSYEQYF,TGTGCCAGCAGTCCCGGACTAGCGAGAACTTCCTACGAGCAGTACTTC
.,TRBJ2-3,TRBV5-4,CASTRAVNTDTQYF,TGTGCCAGCACCCGAGCGGTTAACACAGATACGCAGTATTTT
TRBD2,TRBJ2-1,TRBV28,CASSFSGRALDEQFF,TGTGCCAGCAGTTTCAGCGGGAGGGCCCTGGATGAGCAGTTCTTC
TRBD1,TRBJ1-1,TRBV18,CASSLLQGMNTEAFF,TGTGCCAGCTCCCTCTTACAGGGGATGAACACTGAAGCTTTCTTT
.,TRBJ2-7,TRBV7-8,CASSLVSHRFSYEQYF,TGTGCCAGCAGCTTAGTGTCCCACAGATTCTCCTACGAGCAGTACTTC
.,TRBJ2-7,TRBV5-1,CASSKQGSSYEQYF,TGCGCCAGCAGCAAACAGGGCAGCTCCTACGAGCAGTACTTC
.,TRBJ2-3,TRBV21-1,CASSIGQGATDTQYF,TGTGCCAGCAGCATCGGACAGGGGGCGACAGATACGCAGTATTTT
.,TRBJ2-1,TRBV5-5,CASSLIASSYNEQFF,TGTGCCAGCAGCTTGATCGCCAGCTCCTACAATGAGCAGTTCTTC
.,TRBJ2-3,TRBV7-8,CASSFILVKAGLTDTQYF,TGTGCCAGCAGCTTTATATTGGTCAAGGCGGGACTCACAGATACGCAGTATTTT
.,TRBJ1-1,TRBV11-2,CASSLDSMRAQGTEAFF,TGTGCCAGCAGCTTAGATTCAATGCGGGCCCAGGGCACTGAAGCTTTCTTT
TRBD2,TRBJ2-3,TRBV9,CASIRPAGGPPTDTQYF,TGTGCCAGCATCCGACCGGCGGGAGGCCCTCCCACAGATACGCAGTATTTT
.,TRBJ2-1,TRBV2,CASSSGTGSHEQFF,TGTGCCAGCAGTTCCGGGACTGGGAGCCATGAGCAGTTCTTC